A selection of T cell receptor beta chains follows, all from one sample in a study of T cells after yellow fever vaccination. One entry per CDR3 protein results from TCRdb running MiXCR on the 5' RACE reads. The data contain around 140,000 distinct CDR3 sequences, less than 8.5% of them singletons. Here the sequenced sample was CD4+ T cells sorted from PBMCs, taken 10 days after the yellow fever booster vaccination. The receptors shown here come from a man between 25 and 39 years old who received the YFV17D yellow fever vaccine. CDR3s include the opening cysteine and the closing phenylalanine or tryptophan. The order of the fields is clone size, J gene, V gene, D gene, CDR3 length, CDR3 protein, CDR3 DNA. A D gene is named only where the DNA matches it firmly. Clone size is shown for a subset of rows, as once, few, many or a class of expanded clone.

size: many; J: TRBJ2-5; V: TRBV24-1; D: NA; length: 13; CDR3: CATSDGFGETQYF; DNA: TGTGCCACCAGTGATGGGTTTGGAGAGACCCAGTACTTC
size: NA; J: TRBJ2-1; V: TRBV28; D: NA; length: 16; CDR3: CASSSTPLGSVDEQFF; DNA: TGTGCCAGCAGTTCCACTCCATTGGGGAGCGTGGATGAGCAGTTCTTC
size: many; J: TRBJ2-3; V: TRBV24-1; D: NA; length: 15; CDR3: CATSEGQHPTDTQYF; DNA: TGTGCCACCAGTGAGGGACAACATCCCACAGATACGCAGTATTTT
size: NA; J: TRBJ1-5; V: TRBV5-1; D: TRBD1; length: 17; CDR3: CASSFLPGGQGGQPQHF; DNA: TGCGCCAGCAGCTTCTTACCTGGGGGACAGGGCGGCCAGCCCCAGCATTTT
size: few; J: TRBJ2-1; V: TRBV19; D: TRBD2; length: 13; CDR3: CASSIDSGGGRFF; DNA: TGTGCCAGTAGTATAGACAGCGGGGGGGGACGGTTCTTC
size: many; J: TRBJ2-7; V: TRBV25-1; D: TRBD2; length: 15; CDR3: CASSSSTSGIREQYF; DNA: TGTGCCAGCAGTTCATCGACTAGCGGAATACGAGAGCAGTACTTC
size: few; J: TRBJ2-7; V: TRBV11-3; D: NA; length: 12; CDR3: CASSLERFEQYF; DNA: TGTGCCAGCAGCTTAGAGCGGTTCGAGCAGTACTTC
size: many; J: TRBJ2-5; V: TRBV10-3; D: TRBD2; length: 18; CDR3: CAISKPGTSGPPQETQYF; DNA: TGTGCCATCAGTAAACCAGGGACTAGCGGACCCCCGCAAGAGACCCAGTACTTC
size: many; J: TRBJ1-2; V: TRBV19; D: TRBD1; length: 16; CDR3: CASSSYPGTGGGGYTF; DNA: TGTGCCAGTAGTTCCTATCCCGGGACAGGGGGAGGCGGCTACACCTTC
size: few; J: TRBJ2-1; V: TRBV20-1; D: NA; length: 13; CDR3: CSARASVYNEQFF; DNA: TGCAGTGCTAGAGCGTCGGTTTACAATGAGCAGTTCTTC
size: few; J: TRBJ2-7; V: TRBV11-2; D: TRBD1; length: 13; CDR3: CASSLGAGGEQYF; DNA: TGTGCCAGCAGCTTAGGGGCAGGGGGCGAGCAGTACTTC
size: many; J: TRBJ1-2; V: TRBV5-5; D: TRBD1; length: 13; CDR3: CASSSTDRGGDTF; DNA: TGTGCCAGCAGCTCCACGGACAGGGGGGGAGACACCTTC
size: many; J: TRBJ2-1; V: TRBV10-3; D: NA; length: 13; CDR3: CAIGRETYNEQFF; DNA: TGTGCCATCGGCAGGGAGACCTACAATGAGCAGTTCTTC
size: many; J: TRBJ2-1; V: TRBV6-1; D: NA; length: 12; CDR3: CAGATSYNEQFF; DNA: TGTGCCGGGGCGACTAGCTACAATGAGCAGTTCTTC
size: few; J: TRBJ2-2; V: TRBV29-1; D: TRBD1; length: 15; CDR3: CSVMFVTGGTGELFF; DNA: TGCAGCGTTATGTTCGTGACAGGGGGGACCGGGGAGCTGTTTTTT
size: few; J: TRBJ2-3; V: TRBV7-9; D: NA; length: 12; CDR3: CASTYVEDTQYF; DNA: TGTGCCAGCACCTATGTGGAAGATACGCAGTATTTT
size: few; J: TRBJ2-1; V: TRBV20-1; D: TRBD2; length: 14; CDR3: CSARTSGRRGEQFF; DNA: TGCAGTGCTCGCACTAGCGGGAGAAGGGGTGAGCAGTTCTTC
size: few; J: TRBJ2-6; V: TRBV12-3/TRBV12-4; D: NA; length: 16; CDR3: CASSPDTLSGANVLTF; DNA: TGTGCCAGCAGTCCGGACACGCTCTCTGGGGCCAACGTCCTGACTTTC
size: many; J: TRBJ2-1; V: TRBV15; D: TRBD2; length: 16; CDR3: CATSRRILAGGNEQFF; DNA: TGTGCCACCAGCAGACGGATCCTAGCGGGAGGCAATGAGCAGTTCTTC
size: NA; J: TRBJ2-1; V: TRBV11-2; D: NA; length: 16; CDR3: CASSRSLGVSYNEQFF; DNA: TGTGCCAGCAGCCGCAGCCTAGGGGTCTCCTACAATGAGCAGTTCTTC
size: NA; J: TRBJ2-7; V: TRBV4-2; D: NA; length: 14; CDR3: CAISPGLPSYEQYF; DNA: TGTGCCATCAGCCCGGGGCTGCCCTCCTACGAGCAGTACTTC
size: few; J: TRBJ1-4; V: TRBV20-1; D: NA; length: 15; CDR3: CSARAGTATNEKLFF; DNA: TGCAGTGCTAGGGCCGGGACGGCAACTAATGAAAAACTGTTTTTT
size: many; J: TRBJ2-6; V: TRBV20-1; D: NA; length: 11; CDR3: CSFAGANVLTF; DNA: TGCAGTTTCGCTGGGGCCAACGTCCTGACTTTC
size: many; J: TRBJ2-7; V: TRBV10-3; D: NA; length: 15; CDR3: CAISESSYITYEQYF; DNA: TGTGCCATCAGTGAGTCGAGCTACATAACCTACGAGCAGTACTTC
size: many; J: TRBJ2-5; V: TRBV6-2/TRBV6-3; D: NA; length: 15; CDR3: CASSPYYRLEETQYF; DNA: TGTGCCAGCAGTCCTTACTACCGCTTAGAAGAGACCCAGTACTTC
size: many; J: TRBJ1-5; V: TRBV3-1; D: NA; length: 15; CDR3: CASSQGAGGNQPQHF; DNA: TGTGCCAGCAGCCAAGGTGCGGGCGGCAATCAGCCCCAGCATTTT
size: many; J: TRBJ2-2; V: TRBV5-1; D: TRBD2; length: 16; CDR3: CASSLALATRTGELFF; DNA: TGCGCCAGCAGCTTGGCACTAGCGACCCGCACCGGGGAGCTGTTTTTT
size: many; J: TRBJ1-1; V: TRBV4-3; D: NA; length: 15; CDR3: CASSQEGGVENEAFF; DNA: TGCGCCAGCAGCCAAGAGGGGGGGGTTGAAAATGAAGCTTTCTTT
size: few; J: TRBJ1-1; V: TRBV20-1; D: NA; length: 16; CDR3: CSARVSRGPENTEAFF; DNA: TGCAGTGCTAGAGTTTCTCGGGGCCCCGAGAACACTGAAGCTTTCTTT
size: many; J: TRBJ1-6; V: TRBV6-5; D: NA; length: 15; CDR3: CASRRITGGNSPLHF; DNA: TGTGCCAGCAGGCGAATTACAGGCGGGAATTCACCCCTCCACTTT
size: many; J: TRBJ1-2; V: TRBV19; D: NA; length: 14; CDR3: CASTFGGGDYGYTF; DNA: TGTGCCAGTACCTTTGGCGGCGGGGACTATGGCTACACCTTC
size: many; J: TRBJ2-1; V: TRBV25-1; D: NA; length: 13; CDR3: CASSEYRRNEQFF; DNA: TGTGCCAGCAGTGAATATCGGCGCAATGAGCAGTTCTTC
size: many; J: TRBJ2-3; V: TRBV11-1; D: TRBD2; length: 17; CDR3: CASSAGLAGLRTDTQYF; DNA: TGTGCCAGCAGCGCGGGACTAGCGGGACTCCGCACAGATACGCAGTATTTT
size: many; J: TRBJ2-1; V: TRBV30; D: NA; length: 10; CDR3: CAWMGTEQFF; DNA: TGTGCCTGGATGGGGACAGAGCAGTTCTTC
size: many; J: TRBJ2-3; V: TRBV7-9; D: TRBD1; length: 16; CDR3: CASSLVETGSKDTQYF; DNA: TGTGCCAGCAGCTTAGTGGAGACAGGGTCCAAAGATACGCAGTATTTT
size: many; J: TRBJ1-2; V: TRBV5-1; D: NA; length: 13; CDR3: CASSLAPPRGYTF; DNA: TGCGCCAGCAGCTTGGCTCCTCCGAGGGGCTACACCTTC
size: many; J: TRBJ2-1; V: TRBV20-1; D: TRBD1; length: 12; CDR3: CSARPTGNEQFF; DNA: TGCAGTGCGCGACCGACAGGGAATGAGCAGTTCTTC
size: many; J: TRBJ2-2; V: TRBV5-1; D: TRBD1; length: 15; CDR3: CASSSGGSGTGELFF; DNA: TGCGCCAGCAGCTCAGGGGGCTCAGGCACCGGGGAGCTGTTTTTT
size: many; J: TRBJ2-3; V: TRBV7-9; D: NA; length: 15; CDR3: CASSLLGQHTDTQYF; DNA: TGTGCCAGCAGCTTACTCGGACAGCACACAGATACGCAGTATTTT
size: many; J: TRBJ1-2; V: TRBV7-8; D: NA; length: 13; CDR3: CASSVDGGAGYTF; DNA: TGTGCCAGCAGCGTAGATGGAGGGGCCGGCTACACCTTC
size: NA; J: TRBJ2-3; V: TRBV9; D: NA; length: 19; CDR3: CASSVGHRTLTIAQDTQYF; DNA: TGTGCCAGCAGCGTAGGGCACAGGACACTAACGATAGCACAAGATACGCAGTATTTT